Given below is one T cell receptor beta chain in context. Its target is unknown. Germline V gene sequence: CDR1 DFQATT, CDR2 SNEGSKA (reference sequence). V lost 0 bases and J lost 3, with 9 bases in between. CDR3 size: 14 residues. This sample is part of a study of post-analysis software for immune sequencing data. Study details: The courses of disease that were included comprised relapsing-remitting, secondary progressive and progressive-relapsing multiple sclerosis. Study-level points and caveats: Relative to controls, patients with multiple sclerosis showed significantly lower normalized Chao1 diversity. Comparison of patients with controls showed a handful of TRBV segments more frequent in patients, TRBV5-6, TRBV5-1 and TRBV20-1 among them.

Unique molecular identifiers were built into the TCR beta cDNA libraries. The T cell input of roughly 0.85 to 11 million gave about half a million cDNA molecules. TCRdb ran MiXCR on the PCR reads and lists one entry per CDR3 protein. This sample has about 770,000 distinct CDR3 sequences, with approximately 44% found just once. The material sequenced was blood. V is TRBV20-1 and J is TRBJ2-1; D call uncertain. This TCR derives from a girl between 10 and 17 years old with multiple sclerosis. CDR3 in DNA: TGCAGTGCTAGAGAGTACCCCCTCTACAATGAGCAGTTCTTC. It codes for CSAREYPLYNEQFF.